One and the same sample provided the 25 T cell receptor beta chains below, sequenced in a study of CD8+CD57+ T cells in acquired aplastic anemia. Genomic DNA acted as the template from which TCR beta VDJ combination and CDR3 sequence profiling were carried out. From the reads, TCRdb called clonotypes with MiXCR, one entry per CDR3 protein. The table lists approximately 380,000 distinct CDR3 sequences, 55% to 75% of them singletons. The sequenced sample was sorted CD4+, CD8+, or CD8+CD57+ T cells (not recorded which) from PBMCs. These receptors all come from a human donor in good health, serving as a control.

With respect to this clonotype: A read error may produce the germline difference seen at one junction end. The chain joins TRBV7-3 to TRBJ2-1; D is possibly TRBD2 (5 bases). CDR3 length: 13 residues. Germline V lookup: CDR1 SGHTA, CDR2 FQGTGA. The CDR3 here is CATSRDYHKQQFF. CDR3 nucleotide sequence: TGTGCCACCAGCAGAGACTATCACAAGCAGCAGTTCTTC. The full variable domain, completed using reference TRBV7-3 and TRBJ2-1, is GAGVSQTPSNKVTEKGKYVELRCDPISGHTALYWYRQSLGQGPEFLIYFQGTGAADDSGLPNDRFFAVRPEGSVSTLKIQRTERGDSAVYLCATSRDYHKQQFFGPGTRLTVL.

The chain's CDR3 is CASSLEALNTPQHF. CDR3 DNA: TGCGCCAGCAGCTTGGAGGCCTTAAACACGCCCCAGCATTTT. This chain joins TRBV5-1 and TRBJ1-5; D is ambiguous. Trimming removed 0 bases at V and 9 bases at J, with 13 bases between. The CDR3 covers 14 residues. CDR1 is SGHRS and CDR2 is YFSETQ in the germline V gene.

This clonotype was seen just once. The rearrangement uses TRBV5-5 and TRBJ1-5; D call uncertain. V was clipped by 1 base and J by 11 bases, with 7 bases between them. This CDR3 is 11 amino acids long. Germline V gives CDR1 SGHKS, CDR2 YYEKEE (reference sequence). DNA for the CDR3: TGTGCCAGCAGCTTGCATTCGGCCCAGCATTTT. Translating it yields CASSLHSAQHF.

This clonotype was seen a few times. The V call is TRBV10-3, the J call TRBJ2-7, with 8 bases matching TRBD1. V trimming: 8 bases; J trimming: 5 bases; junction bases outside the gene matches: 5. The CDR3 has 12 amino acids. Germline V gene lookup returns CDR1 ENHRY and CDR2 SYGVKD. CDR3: CAIGTGRDEQYF. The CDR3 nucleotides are TGTGCCATCGGGACAGGACGGGACGAGCAGTACTTC.

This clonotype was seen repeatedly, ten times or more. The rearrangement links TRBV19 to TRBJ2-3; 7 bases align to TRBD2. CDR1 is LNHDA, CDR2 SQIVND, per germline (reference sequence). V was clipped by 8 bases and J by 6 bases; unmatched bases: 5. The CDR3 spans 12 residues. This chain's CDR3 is CASGLVSDTQYF. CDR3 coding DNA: TGTGCCAGTGGACTAGTATCGGATACGCAGTATTTT.

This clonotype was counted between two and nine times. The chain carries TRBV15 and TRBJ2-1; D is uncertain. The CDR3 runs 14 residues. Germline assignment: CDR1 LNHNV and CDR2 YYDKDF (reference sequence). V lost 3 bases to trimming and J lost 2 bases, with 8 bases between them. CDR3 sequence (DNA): TGTGCCACCAGCAGTAGGCGGACCTACAATGAGCAGTTCTTC. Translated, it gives CATSSRRTYNEQFF.

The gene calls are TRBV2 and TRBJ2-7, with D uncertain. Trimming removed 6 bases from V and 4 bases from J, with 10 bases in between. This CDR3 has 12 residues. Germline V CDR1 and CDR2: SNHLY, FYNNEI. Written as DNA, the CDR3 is TGTGCCAGCAGCGAGACGTGGTACGAGCAGTACTTC. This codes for CASSETWYEQYF.

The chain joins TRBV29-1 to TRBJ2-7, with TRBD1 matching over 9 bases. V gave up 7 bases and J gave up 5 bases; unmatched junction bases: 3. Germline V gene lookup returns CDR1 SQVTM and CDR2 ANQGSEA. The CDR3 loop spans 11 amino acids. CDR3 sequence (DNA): TGCAGCGGGGGACAGGGCCACGAGCAGTACGTC. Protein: CSGGQGHEQYV.

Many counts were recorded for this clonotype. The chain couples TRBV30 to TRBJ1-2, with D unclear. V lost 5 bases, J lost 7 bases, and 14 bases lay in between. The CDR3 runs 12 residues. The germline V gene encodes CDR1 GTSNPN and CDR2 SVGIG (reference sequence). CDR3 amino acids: CAWGGRRSGYTF. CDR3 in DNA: TGTGCCTGGGGAGGGAGACGGAGTGGCTACACCTTC.

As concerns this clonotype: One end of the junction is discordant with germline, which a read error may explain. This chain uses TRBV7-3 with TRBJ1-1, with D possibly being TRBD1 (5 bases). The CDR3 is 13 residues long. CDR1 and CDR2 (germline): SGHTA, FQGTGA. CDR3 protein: CASSSGADAEAFF. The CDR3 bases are TGCGCCAGCAGCAGCGGGGCGGACGCTGAAGCTTTCTTT. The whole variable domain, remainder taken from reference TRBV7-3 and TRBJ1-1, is GAGVSQTPSNKVTEKGKYVELRCDPISGHTALYWYRQSLGQGPEFLIYFQGTGAADDSGLPNDRFFAVRPEGSVSTLKIQRTERGDSAVYLCASSSGADAEAFFGQGTRLTVV.

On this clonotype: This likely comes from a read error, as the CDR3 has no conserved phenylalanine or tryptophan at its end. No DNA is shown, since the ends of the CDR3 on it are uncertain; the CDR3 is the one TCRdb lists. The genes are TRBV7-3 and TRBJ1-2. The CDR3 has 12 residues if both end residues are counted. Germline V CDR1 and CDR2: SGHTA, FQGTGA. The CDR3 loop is CASSSGGAGCSI.

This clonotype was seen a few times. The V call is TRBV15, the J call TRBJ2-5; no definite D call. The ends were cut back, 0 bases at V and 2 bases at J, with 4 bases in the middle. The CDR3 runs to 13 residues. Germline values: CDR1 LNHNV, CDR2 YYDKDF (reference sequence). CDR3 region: CATSRDLQETQYF. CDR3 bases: TGTGCCACCAGCAGAGATCTGCAAGAGACCCAGTACTTC.

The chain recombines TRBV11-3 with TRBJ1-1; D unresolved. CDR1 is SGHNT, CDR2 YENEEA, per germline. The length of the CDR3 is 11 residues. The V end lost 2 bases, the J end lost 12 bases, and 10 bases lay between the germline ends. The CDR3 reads CASSLTSDPFF. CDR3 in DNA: TGTGCCAGCAGCTTAACTTCGGATCCTTTCTTT.

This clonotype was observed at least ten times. The CDR3 DNA reads as TGTGCCAGCAGTCCACAGGCCATGGGCTCCTACAATGAGCAGTTCTTC. As protein: CASSPQAMGSYNEQFF. The V and J genes are TRBV6-1 and TRBJ2-1; maybe TRBD1 (5 bases). Trimming removed 5 bases at V and 0 bases at J, with 14 bases between. This CDR3 is 16 amino acids long. Germline V lookup: CDR1 MNHNS, CDR2 SASEGT.

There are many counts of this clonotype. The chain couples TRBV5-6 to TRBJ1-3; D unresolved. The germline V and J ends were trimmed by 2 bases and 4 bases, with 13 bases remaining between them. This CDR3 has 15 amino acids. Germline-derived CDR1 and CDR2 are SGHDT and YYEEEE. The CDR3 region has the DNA TGTGCCAGCAGCTTCTTCGCCGGGTCCGGAAACACCATATATTTT. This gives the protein CASSFFAGSGNTIYF. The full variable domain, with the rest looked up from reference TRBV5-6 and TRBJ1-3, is DAGVTQSPTHLIKTRGQQVTLRCSPKSGHDTVSWYQQALGQGPQFIFQYYEEEERQRGNFPDRFSGHQFPNYSSELNVNALLLGDSALYLCASSFFAGSGNTIYFGEGSWLTVV.

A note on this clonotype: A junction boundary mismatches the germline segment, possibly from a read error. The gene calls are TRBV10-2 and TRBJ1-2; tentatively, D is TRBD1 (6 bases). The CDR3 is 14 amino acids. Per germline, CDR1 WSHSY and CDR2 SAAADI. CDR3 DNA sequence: TGCGCCAGCAGTGAGGCCATCAGGGGCTATGGCGACCACTTC. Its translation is CASSEAIRGYGDHF.

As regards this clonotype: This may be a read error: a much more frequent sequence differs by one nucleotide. The chain's CDR3 is CASSPQGAGRYEQYF. In DNA, the CDR3 is TGTGCCAGCTCACCTCAAGGGGCAGGGCGCTACGAGCAGTACTTC. The V gene is TRBV18, the J gene TRBJ2-7; perhaps TRBD1 as D (5 bases). The CDR3 runs 15 residues. Trimming left V 3 bases short and J 3 bases short, with 15 bases between. Per germline, CDR1 KGHSH and CDR2 LQKENI.

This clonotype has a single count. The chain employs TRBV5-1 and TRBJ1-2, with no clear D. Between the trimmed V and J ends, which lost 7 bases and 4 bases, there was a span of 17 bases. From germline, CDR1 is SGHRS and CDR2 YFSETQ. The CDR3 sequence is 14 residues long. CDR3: CASSMVGESYGYTF. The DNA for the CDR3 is TGCGCCAGCTCCATGGTCGGGGAGAGCTATGGCTACACCTTC.

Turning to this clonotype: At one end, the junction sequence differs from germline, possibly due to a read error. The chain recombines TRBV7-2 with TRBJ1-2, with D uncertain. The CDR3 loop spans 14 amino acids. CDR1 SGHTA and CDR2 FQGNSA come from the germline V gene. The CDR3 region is CASSLRAGNTGSIF. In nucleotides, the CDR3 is TGTGCCAGCAGCCTACGGGCGGGGAACACTGGCTCCATCTTC.

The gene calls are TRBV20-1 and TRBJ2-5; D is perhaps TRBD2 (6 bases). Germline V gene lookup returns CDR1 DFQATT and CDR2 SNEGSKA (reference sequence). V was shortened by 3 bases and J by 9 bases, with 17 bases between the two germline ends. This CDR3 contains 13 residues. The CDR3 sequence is CSARMAAGEAQYF. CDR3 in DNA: TGCAGTGCTAGGATGGCGGCTGGGGAGGCCCAGTACTTC.

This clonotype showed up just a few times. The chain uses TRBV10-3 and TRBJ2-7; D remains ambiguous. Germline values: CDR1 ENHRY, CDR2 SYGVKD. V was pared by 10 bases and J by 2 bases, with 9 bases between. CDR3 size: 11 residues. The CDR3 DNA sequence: TGTGCCACGAGGATCCCCTACGAGCAGTACTTC. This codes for CATRIPYEQYF.

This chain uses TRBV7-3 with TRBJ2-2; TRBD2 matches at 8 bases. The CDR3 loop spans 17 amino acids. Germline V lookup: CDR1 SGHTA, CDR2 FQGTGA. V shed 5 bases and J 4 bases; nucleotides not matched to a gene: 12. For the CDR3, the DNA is TGTGCCAGCAGCAGAACTAGCGGTGGTTGGAGCACCGGGGAGCTGTTTTTT. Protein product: CASSRTSGGWSTGELFF.

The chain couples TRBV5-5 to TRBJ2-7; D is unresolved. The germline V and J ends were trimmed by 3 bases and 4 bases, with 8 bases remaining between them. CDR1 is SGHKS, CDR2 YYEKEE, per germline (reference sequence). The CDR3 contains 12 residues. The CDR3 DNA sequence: TGTGCCAGCAGCTGGGGTCGTTACGAGCAGTACTTC. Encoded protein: CASSWGRYEQYF.

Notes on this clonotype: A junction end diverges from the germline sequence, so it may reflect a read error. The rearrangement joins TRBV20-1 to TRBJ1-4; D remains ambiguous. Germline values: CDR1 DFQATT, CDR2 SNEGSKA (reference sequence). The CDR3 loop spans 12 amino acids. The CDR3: CNARDFGEELFF. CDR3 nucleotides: TGCAATGCTAGAGATTTCGGAGAAGAACTGTTTTTT.

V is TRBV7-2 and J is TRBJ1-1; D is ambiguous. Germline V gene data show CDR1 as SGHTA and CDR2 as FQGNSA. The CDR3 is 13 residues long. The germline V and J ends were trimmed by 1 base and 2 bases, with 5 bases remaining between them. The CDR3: CASSLEQNTEAFF. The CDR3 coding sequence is TGTGCCAGCAGCTTAGAGCAAAACACTGAAGCTTTCTTT.